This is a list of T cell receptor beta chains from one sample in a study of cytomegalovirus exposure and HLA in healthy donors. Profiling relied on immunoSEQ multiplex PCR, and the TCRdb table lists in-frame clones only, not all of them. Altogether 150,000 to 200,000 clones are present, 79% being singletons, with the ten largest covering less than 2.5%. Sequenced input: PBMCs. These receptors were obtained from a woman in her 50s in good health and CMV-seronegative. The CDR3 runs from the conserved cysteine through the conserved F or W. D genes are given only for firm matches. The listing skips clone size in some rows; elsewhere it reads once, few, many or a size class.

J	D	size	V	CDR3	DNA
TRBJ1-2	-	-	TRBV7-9	CASSLGAVSSGYTF	TGTGCCAGCAGCTTAGGGGCAGTAAGTTCTGGCTACACCTTC
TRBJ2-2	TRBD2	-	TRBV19	CASYRLAGNTGELFF	TGTGCCAGTTACCGACTAGCGGGGAACACCGGGGAGCTGTTTTTT
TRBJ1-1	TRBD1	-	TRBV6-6	CASSYGQGETFF	TGTGCCAGCAGTTACGGACAGGGTGAGACTTTCTTT
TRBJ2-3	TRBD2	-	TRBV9	CASSLGSGGPTDTQYF	TGTGCCAGCAGTCTCGGCTCGGGAGGGCCAACAGATACGCAGTATTTT
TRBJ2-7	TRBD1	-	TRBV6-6	CASGVPTGGRGYEQYF	TGTGCCAGCGGCGTACCAACAGGGGGAAGAGGCTACGAGCAGTACTTC
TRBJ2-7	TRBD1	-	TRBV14	CASSQRPGWTGDYEQYF	TGTGCCAGCAGCCAGAGGCCAGGATGGACAGGCGACTACGAGCAGTACTTC
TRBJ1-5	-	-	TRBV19	CASSMGSGGRNQPQHF	TGTGCCAGTAGTATGGGAAGCGGGGGCCGCAATCAGCCCCAGCATTTT
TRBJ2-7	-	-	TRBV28	CAWGGHYEQYF	TGTGCCTGGGGGGGCCACTACGAGCAGTACTTC
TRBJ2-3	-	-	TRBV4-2	CASSQRLGETDTQYF	TGTGCCAGCAGCCAACGGCTAGGGGAAACGGATACGCAGTATTTT
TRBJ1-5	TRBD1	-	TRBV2	CASNGQELPTQHF	TGTGCCAGCAACGGACAGGAGCTTCCGACCCAGCATTTT
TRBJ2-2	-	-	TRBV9	CASSQDTRNTGELFF	TGTGCCAGCAGCCAGGACACCCGGAACACCGGGGAGCTGTTTTTT
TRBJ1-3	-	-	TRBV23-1	CASSQEQGYSGNTIYF	TGCGCCAGCAGTCAAGAACAGGGTTATTCTGGAAACACCATATATTTT
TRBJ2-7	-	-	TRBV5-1	CASSSAGSSYEQYF	TGCGCCAGCAGCTCCGCCGGGAGCTCCTACGAGCAGTACTTC
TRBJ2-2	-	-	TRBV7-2	CASSSGAAVDTGELFF	TGTGCCAGCAGCTCAGGGGCGGCAGTAGACACCGGGGAGCTGTTTTTT
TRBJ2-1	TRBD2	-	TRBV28	CASTLTSGDLNEQFF	TGTGCCAGCACCCTGACTAGCGGAGACCTAAATGAGCAGTTCTTC
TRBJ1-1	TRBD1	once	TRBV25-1	CASRNSGTGLEAFF	TGTGCCAGCAGAAACTCCGGGACAGGGCTTGAAGCTTTCTTT
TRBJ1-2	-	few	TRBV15	CATSKPGINYGYTF	TGTGCCACCAGCAAGCCGGGGATTAACTATGGCTACACCTTC
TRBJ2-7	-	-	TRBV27	CASSRTTAYEQYF	TGTGCCAGCAGTCGGACTACTGCCTACGAGCAGTACTTC
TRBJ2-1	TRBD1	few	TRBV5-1	CASSLVATGVNEQFF	TGCGCCAGCAGCTTGGTTGCGACAGGGGTCAATGAGCAGTTCTTC
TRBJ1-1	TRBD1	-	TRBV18	CASSGQGGTEAFF	TGTGCCAGCTCAGGACAGGGCGGCACTGAAGCTTTCTTT
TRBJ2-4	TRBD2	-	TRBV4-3	CASSPTPGGVNIQYF	TGCGCCAGCAGCCCTACCCCGGGGGGGGTAAACATTCAGTACTTC
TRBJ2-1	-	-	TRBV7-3	CASSPSLSYSSYNEQFF	TGTGCCAGCAGCCCGTCCCTTAGCTATAGCTCCTACAATGAGCAGTTCTTC
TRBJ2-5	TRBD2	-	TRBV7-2	CASSLGGGPQETQYF	TGTGCCAGCAGCTTAGGCGGGGGGCCCCAAGAGACCCAGTACTTC
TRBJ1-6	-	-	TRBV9	CASSASGAYNSPLHF	TGTGCCAGCAGCGCGTCCGGGGCCTATAATTCACCCCTCCACTTT
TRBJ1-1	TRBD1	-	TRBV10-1	CASSSGTGKTEAFF	TGCGCCAGCAGTTCCGGGACAGGGAAGACTGAAGCTTTCTTT
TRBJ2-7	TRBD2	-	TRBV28	CASSPGGSPYEQYF	TGTGCCAGCAGCCCGGGGGGGAGCCCCTACGAGCAGTACTTC
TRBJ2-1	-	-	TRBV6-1	CASSPSALGNNEQFF	TGTGCCAGCAGTCCTAGCGCTCTTGGGAACAATGAGCAGTTCTTC
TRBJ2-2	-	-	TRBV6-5	CASGVDSANTGELFF	TGTGCCAGCGGCGTGGACAGCGCGAACACCGGGGAGCTGTTTTTT
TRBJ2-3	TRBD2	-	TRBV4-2	CASSQDRPSGSNTDTQYF	TGTGCCAGCAGCCAAGATCGTCCCAGCGGGAGCAACACAGATACGCAGTATTTT
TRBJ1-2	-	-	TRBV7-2	CASSLYRVIEGYTF	TGTGCCAGCAGCTTATACAGGGTCATAGAGGGCTACACCTTC
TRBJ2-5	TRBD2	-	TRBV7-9	CASSSGTSGTETQYF	TGTGCCAGCAGCTCGGGGACTAGCGGGACGGAGACCCAGTACTTC
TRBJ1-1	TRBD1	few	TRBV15	CATSRGQGSEAFF	TGTGCCACCAGCAGGGGACAGGGATCGGAAGCTTTCTTT
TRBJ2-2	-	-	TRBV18	CASSPPRRAAGELFF	TGTGCCAGCTCACCCCCGCGGAGGGCCGCCGGGGAGCTGTTTTTT
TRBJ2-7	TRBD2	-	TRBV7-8	CASSTGGRDEQYF	TGTGCCAGCAGCACCGGGGGGAGAGATGAGCAGTACTTC
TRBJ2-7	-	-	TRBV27	CAGSLRSGTYEQYF	TGTGCCGGCAGTCTCCGCTCAGGAACCTACGAGCAGTACTTC
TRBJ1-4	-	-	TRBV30	CAWSRRGRVELFF	TGTGCCTGGAGCCGGAGGGGACGGGTAGAACTGTTTTTT
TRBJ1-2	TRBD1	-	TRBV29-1	CSIIKQGAHYGYTF	TGCAGCATAATTAAGCAGGGGGCTCACTATGGCTACACCTTC
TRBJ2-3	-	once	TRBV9	CASSASGSTDTQYF	TGTGCCAGCAGCGCCAGCGGGAGCACAGATACGCAGTATTTT
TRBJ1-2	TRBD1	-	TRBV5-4	CASSLAGQDYGYTF	TGTGCCAGCAGCTTGGCGGGACAGGACTATGGCTACACCTTC
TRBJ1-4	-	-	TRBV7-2	CASSFGQSNEKLFF	TGTGCCAGCAGCTTTGGACAGAGCAATGAAAAACTGTTTTTT
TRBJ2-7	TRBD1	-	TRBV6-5	CASSYSSGTGIEQYF	TGTGCCAGCAGTTACTCCTCGGGGACAGGAATCGAGCAGTACTTC
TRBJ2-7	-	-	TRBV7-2	CASSLSSDKLYEQYF	TGTGCCAGCAGCCTGAGCTCGGACAAGCTCTACGAGCAGTACTTC
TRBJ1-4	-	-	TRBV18	CASSPMTGATNEKLFF	TGTGCCAGCTCACCAATGACTGGTGCAACTAATGAAAAACTGTTTTTT
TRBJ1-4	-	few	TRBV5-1	CASSLELGDLSLEKLFF	TGCGCCAGCAGCTTGGAGTTGGGAGACCTTTCGTTGGAAAAACTGTTTTTT